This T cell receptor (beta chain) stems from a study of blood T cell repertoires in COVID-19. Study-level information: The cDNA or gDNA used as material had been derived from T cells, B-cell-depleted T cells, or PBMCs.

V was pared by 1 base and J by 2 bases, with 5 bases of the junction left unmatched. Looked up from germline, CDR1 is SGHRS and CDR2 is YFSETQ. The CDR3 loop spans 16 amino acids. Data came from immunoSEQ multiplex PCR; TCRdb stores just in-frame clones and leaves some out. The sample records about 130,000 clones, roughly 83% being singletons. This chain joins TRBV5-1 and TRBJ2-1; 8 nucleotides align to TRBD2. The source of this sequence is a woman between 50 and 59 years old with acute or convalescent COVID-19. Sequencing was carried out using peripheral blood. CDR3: CASSLYAGGTYNEQFF. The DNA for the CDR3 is TGCGCCAGCAGCTTGTACGCGGGGGGCACCTACAATGAGCAGTTCTTC.